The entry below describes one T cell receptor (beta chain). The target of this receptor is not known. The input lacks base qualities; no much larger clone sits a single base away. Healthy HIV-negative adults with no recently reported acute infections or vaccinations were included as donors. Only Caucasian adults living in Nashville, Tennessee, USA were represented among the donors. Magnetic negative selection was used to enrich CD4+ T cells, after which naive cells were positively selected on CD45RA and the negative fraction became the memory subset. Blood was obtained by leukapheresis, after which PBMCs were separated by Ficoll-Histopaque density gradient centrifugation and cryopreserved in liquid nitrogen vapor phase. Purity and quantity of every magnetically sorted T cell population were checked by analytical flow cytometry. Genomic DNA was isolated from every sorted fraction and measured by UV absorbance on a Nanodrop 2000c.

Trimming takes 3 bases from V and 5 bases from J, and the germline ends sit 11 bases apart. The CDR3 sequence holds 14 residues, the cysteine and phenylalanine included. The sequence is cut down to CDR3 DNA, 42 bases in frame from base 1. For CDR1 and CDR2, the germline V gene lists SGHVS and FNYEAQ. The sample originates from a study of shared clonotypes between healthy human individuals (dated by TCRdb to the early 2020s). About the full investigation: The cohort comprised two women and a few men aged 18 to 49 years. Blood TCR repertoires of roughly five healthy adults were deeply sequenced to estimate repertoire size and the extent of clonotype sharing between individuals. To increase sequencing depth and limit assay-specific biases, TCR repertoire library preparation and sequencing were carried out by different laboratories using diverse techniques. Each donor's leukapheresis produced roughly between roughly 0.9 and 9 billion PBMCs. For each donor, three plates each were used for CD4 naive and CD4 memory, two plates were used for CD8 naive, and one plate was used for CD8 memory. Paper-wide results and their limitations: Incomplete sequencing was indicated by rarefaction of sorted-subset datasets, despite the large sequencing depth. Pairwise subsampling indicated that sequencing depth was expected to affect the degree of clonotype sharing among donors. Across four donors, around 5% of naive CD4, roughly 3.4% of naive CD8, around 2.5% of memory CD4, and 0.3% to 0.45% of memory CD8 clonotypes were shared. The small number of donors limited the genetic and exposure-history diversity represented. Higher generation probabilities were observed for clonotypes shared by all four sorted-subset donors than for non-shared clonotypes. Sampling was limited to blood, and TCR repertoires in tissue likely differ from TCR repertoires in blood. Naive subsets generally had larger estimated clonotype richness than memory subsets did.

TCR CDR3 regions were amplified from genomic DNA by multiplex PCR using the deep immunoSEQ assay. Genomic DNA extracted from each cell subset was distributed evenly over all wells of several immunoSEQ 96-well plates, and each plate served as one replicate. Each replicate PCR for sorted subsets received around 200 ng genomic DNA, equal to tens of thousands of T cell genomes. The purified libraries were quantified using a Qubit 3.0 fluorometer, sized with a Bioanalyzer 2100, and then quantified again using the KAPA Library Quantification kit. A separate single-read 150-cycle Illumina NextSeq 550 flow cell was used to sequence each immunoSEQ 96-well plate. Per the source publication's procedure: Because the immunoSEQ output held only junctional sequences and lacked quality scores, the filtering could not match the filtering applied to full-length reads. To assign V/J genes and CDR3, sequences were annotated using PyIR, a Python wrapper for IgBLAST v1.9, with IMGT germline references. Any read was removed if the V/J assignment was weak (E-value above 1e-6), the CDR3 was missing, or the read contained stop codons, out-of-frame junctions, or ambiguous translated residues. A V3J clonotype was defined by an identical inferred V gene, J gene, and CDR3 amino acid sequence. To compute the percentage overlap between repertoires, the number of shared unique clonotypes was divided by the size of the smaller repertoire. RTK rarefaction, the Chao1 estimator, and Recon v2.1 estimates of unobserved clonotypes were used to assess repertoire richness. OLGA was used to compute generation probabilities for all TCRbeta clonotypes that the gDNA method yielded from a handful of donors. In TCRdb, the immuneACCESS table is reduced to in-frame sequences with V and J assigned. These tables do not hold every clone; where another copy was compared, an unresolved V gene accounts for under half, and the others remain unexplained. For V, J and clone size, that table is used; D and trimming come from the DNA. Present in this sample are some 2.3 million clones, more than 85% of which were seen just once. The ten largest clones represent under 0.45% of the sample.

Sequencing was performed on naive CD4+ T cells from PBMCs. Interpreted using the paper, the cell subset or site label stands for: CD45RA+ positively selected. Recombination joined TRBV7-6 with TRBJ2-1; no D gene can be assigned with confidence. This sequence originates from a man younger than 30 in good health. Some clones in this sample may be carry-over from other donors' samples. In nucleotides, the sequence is TGTGCCAGCAGCTTCAGTACTGACAACAATGAGCAGTTCTTC. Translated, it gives CASSFSTDNNEQFF.